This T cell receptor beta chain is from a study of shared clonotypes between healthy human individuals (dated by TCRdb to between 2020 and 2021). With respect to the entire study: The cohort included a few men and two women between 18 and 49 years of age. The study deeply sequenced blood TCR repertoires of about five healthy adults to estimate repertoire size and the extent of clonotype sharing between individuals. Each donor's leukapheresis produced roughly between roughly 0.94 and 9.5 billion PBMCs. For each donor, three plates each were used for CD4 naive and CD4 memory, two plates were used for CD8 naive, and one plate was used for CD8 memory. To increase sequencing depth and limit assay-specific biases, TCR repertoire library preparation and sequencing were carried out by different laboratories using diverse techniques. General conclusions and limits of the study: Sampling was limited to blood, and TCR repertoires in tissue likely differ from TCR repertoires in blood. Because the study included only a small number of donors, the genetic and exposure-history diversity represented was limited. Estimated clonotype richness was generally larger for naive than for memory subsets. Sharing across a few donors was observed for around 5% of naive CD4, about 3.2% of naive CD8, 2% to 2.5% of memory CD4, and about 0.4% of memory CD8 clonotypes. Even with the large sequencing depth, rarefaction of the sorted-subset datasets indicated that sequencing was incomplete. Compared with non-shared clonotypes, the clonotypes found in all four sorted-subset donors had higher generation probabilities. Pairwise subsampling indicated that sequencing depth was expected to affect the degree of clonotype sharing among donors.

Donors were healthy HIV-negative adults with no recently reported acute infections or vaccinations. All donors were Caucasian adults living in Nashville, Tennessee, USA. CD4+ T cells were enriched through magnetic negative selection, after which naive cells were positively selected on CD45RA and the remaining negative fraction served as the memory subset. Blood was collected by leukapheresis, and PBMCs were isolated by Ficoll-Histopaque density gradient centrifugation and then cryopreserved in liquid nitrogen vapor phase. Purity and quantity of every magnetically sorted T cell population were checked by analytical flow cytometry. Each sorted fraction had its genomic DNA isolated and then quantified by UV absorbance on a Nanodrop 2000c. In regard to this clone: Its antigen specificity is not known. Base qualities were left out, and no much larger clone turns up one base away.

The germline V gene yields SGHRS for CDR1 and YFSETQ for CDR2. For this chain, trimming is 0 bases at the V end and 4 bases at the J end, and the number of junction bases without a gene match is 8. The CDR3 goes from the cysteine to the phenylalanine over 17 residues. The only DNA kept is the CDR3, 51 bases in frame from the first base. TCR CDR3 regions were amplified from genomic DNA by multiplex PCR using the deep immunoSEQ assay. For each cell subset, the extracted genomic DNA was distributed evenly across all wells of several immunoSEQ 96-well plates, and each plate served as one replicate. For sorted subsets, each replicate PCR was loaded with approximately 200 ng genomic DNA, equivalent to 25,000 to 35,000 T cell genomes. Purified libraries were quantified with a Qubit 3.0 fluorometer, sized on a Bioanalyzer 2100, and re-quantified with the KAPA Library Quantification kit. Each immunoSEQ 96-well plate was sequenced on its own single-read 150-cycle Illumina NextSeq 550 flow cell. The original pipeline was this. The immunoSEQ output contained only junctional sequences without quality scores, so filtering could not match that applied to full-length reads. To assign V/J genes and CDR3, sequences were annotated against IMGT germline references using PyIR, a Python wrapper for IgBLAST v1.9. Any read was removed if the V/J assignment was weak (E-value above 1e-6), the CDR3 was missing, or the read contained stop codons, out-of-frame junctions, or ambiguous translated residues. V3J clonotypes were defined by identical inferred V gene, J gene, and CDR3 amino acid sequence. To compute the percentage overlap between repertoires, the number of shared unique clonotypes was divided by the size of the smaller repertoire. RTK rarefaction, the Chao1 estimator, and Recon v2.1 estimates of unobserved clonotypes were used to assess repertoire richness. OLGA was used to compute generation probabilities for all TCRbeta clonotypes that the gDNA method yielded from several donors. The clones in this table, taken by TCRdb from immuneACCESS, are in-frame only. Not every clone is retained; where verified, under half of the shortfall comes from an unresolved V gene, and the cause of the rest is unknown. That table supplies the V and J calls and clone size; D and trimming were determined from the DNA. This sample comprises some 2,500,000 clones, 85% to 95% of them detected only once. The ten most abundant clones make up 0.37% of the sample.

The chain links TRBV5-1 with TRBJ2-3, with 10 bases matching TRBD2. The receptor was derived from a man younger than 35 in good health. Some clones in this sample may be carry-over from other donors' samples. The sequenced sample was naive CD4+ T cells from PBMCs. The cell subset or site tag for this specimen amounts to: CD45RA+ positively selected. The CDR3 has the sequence CASSLGALAGASDTQYF. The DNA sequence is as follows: TGCGCCAGCAGCTTGGGGGCCCTAGCGGGAGCCTCAGATACGCAGTATTTT.